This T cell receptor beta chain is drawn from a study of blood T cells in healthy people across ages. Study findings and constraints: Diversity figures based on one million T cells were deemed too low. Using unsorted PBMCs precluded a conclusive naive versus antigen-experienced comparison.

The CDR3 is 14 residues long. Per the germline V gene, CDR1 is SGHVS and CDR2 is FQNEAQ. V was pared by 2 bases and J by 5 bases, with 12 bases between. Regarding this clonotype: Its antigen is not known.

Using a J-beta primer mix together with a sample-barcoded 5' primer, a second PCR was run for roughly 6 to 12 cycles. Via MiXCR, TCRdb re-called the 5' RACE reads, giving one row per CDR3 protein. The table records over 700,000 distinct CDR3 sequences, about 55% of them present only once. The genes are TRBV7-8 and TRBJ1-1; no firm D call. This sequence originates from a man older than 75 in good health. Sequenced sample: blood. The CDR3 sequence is CASSLREVGTEAFF. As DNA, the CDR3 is TGTGCCAGCAGCTTAAGGGAAGTAGGAACTGAAGCTTTCTTT.